The clone carrying this T cell receptor beta chain was counted at least ten times. This specimen comes from a study of T cell repertoires in cytomegalovirus infection. In TCRdb, the reads were re-called with MiXCR into one record per CDR3 protein. The repertoire consists of 130,000 or so distinct CDR3 sequences, with roughly 6% occurring once and the leading ten covering roughly 18%. CDR3 size: 11 residues. CDR1 and CDR2 from the germline V gene are SGHTA and FQGNSA. V lost 8 bases to trimming and J lost 4 bases, with 8 bases between them. The sequence was collected from a human donor in good health (CMV status not recorded). Some clones in this sample may be carry-over from other donors' samples. The rearrangement links TRBV7-2 to TRBJ2-5; TRBD1 might be the D (6 bases). The source material was PBMCs. DNA for the CDR3: TGTGCCAGCCGGACAGTAGAGACCCAGTACTTC. This codes for CASRTVETQYF.